The rows below give T cell receptor beta chains drawn from one sample of a study of blood T cell repertoires in COVID-19. The table came from immunoSEQ multiplex PCR; TCRdb's copy has only in-frame clones and leaves some out. This sample yields some 65,000 clones, of which 74% are seen a single time; 28% belongs to the top ten. Source material: peripheral blood. Source of these receptors: an elderly woman with acute or convalescent COVID-19. Both conserved end residues are trimmed from each CDR3.

v_gene,j_gene,CDR3aa
TRBV6-5,TRBJ1-4,ASSYGAQATNEKLF
TRBV7-2,TRBJ1-2,ASSLDGRGSYGYT
TRBV24-1,TRBJ1-2,ATSDAGTGNYGYT
TRBV19,TRBJ1-6,ASHEGGPPGTFGYNSPLH
TRBV4-2,TRBJ2-5,ASSQGTLGLAGVPETQY
TRBV3-1/TRBV3-2,TRBJ1-5,ASSLETGGRTSQPQH
TRBV19,TRBJ2-7,ASSPFPTRSSYEQY
TRBV19,TRBJ2-1,ASSRNRDHEQF
TRBV3-1/TRBV3-2,TRBJ2-1,ASSPGPDNEQF
TRBV4-3,TRBJ2-3,ASSQWDFRGTDTQY
TRBV5-6,TRBJ1-4,ASSLDRGDEKLF
TRBV5-6,TRBJ1-1,ASSNPVNTEAF
TRBV12-5,TRBJ2-1,ASGLLLFNEQF
TRBV19,TRBJ2-1,ASSIRTSGQGVNEQF
TRBV11-3,TRBJ2-2,ASSLGGIANTGELF
TRBV2,TRBJ2-2,ASRNRGRTGELF
TRBV5-1,TRBJ2-7,ASNGGGSSYEQY
TRBV5-1,TRBJ2-2,ASSFKGGDTGELF
TRBV4-3,TRBJ2-7,ASSSSGTGGYEQY
TRBV11-3,TRBJ2-1,ASSLVQGPYNEQF
TRBV5-1,TRBJ2-5,ASSPGQVIQETQY
TRBV7-8,TRBJ2-1,ASSFPGLAGVPEQF
TRBV2,TRBJ2-7,ASSGQGTLYEQY
TRBV10-1,TRBJ2-5,ASLEQGKTQY
TRBV6-2/TRBV6-3,TRBJ2-2,ASSSRDRINTGELF
TRBV5-8,TRBJ1-5,ASGTGGFRQPQH
TRBV3-1/TRBV3-2,TRBJ1-2,ASTQGGRGGYGYT
TRBV7-2,TRBJ1-1,ASSSGQNTEAF
TRBV9,TRBJ1-1,ASSVRTGLTEAF
TRBV19,TRBJ1-2,ASSMTDYGYT
TRBV18,TRBJ1-2,ASSQVTTGYDYGYT
TRBV4-1,TRBJ2-1,ASSQRYGSGSNEQF
TRBV6-4,TRBJ2-2,ASSRLAGGDTGELF
TRBV4-2,TRBJ2-7,ASSQDGTGGRYEQY
TRBV27,TRBJ2-7,ASSERQGRVEQY
TRBV19,TRBJ1-3,ASSMTNSGNTIY
TRBV20-1,TRBJ1-2,SASPNYGYT
TRBV2,TRBJ2-7,ASSDSASGRHEQY
TRBV6-2/TRBV6-3,TRBJ1-5,ASSHLQDRSTYSNQPQH
TRBV15,TRBJ1-6,ATSQDRGYSPLH
TRBV27,TRBJ2-3,ASSLSSRTDTQY
TRBV2,TRBJ2-2,ARGTGGTGELF
TRBV6-5,TRBJ1-1,ASSRDRVTEAF
TRBV5-8,TRBJ1-5,ASSLLTGVSNQPQH
TRBV5-1,TRBJ1-2,ASSLTTGSFGYT
TRBV28,TRBJ2-5,ASSFEASAYQETQY
TRBV14,TRBJ2-7,ASSHSGRDTYEQY
TRBV19,TRBJ1-2,ASSSGGSYGYT
TRBV19,TRBJ2-7,ASSLGTGGRQY
TRBV6-5,TRBJ1-4,ASSYVSTNEKLF
TRBV4-1,TRBJ1-1,ASSQAPGRGDTEAF
TRBV19,TRBJ1-4,ASSGSQGREKLF
TRBV24-1,TRBJ1-5,ATIQGAYQPQH
TRBV28,TRBJ2-7,ASSMPLGLTYEQY
TRBV5-1,TRBJ2-4,ASSLRTGIAKNIQY
TRBV29-1,TRBJ1-1,SADGWGRWTEAF
TRBV5-4,TRBJ2-5,ASSNQGRGETQY
TRBV27,TRBJ1-1,ASSPQTGVLAEAF